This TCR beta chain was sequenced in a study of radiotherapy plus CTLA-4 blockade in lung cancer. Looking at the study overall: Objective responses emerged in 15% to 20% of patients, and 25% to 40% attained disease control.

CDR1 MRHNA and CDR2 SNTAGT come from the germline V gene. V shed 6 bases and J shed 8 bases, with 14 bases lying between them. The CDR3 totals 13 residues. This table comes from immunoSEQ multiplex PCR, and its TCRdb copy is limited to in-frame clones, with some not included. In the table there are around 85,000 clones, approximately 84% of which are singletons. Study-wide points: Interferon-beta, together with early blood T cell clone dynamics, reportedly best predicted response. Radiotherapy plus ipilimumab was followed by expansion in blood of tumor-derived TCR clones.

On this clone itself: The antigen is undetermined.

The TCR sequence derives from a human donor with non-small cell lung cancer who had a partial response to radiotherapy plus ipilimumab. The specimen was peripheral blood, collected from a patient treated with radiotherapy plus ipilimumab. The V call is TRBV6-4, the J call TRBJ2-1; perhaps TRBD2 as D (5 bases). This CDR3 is CASRPTSTHEQFF. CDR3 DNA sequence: TGTGCCAGCAGGCCCACTAGTACACATGAGCAGTTCTTC.